Presented here are 20 T cell receptor beta chains from one specimen sequenced in a study of monozygotic twins with inflammatory bowel disease. TCRdb reprocessed the 5' RACE reads, keeping one entry per CDR3 protein, no DNA. The sample holds over 150,000 distinct CDR3 sequences. The sequencing input was blood. The receptors were gathered from a human donor with ulcerative colitis or Crohn's disease, or a healthy co-twin of an affected twin (not recorded which).

The J gene is TRBJ1-5, the V gene TRBV10-3; TCRdb's D call, TRBD1, is unchecked because there is no DNA. The CDR3 runs 13 residues. Germline V lookup: CDR1 ENHRY, CDR2 SYGVKD. CDR3: CAISAGAYQPQHF.

The chain couples TRBV4-2 to TRBJ2-5; the D gene TCRdb calls, TRBD1, cannot be checked with no DNA. CDR3 length: 14 amino acids. Germline assignment: CDR1 LGHNA and CDR2 YNFKEQ. The CDR3 region is CASSLGTDQETQYF.

The chain joins TRBV20-1 to TRBJ2-1; TCRdb reports TRBD2, a call that lacks DNA to check it against. This CDR3 region has 17 residues. CDR1 is DFQATT and CDR2 is SNEGSKA in the germline V gene (reference sequence). CDR3 amino acids: CSAPEIRLAGAGHEQFF.

V usage is TRBV5-6 and J usage is TRBJ1-1; TCRdb returns TRBD1, unconfirmable since there is no DNA. Germline V lookup: CDR1 SGHDT, CDR2 YYEEEE. The CDR3 is 15 amino acids. The CDR3 sequence is CASSSIRQGETEAFF. The entire variable domain, with the rest obtained from reference TRBV5-6 and TRBJ1-1, is as follows: DAGVTQSPTHLIKTRGQQVTLRCSPKSGHDTVSWYQQALGQGPQFIFQYYEEEERQRGNFPDRFSGHQFPNYSSELNVNALLLGDSALYLCASSSIRQGETEAFFGQGTRLTVV.

The chain employs TRBV9 and TRBJ2-5; absent DNA, TCRdb's TRBD2 call cannot be checked. The CDR3 contains 16 residues. From germline, CDR1 is SGDLS and CDR2 YYNGEE. This CDR3 is CASSISSAGEGETQYF. Combining the CDR3 with reference TRBV9 and TRBJ2-5 gives the whole variable domain DSGVTQTPKHLITATGQRVTLRCSPRSGDLSVYWYQQSLDQGLQFLIQYYNGEERAKGNILERFSAQQFPDLHSELNLSSLELGDSALYFCASSISSAGEGETQYFGPGTRLLVL.

The J gene is TRBJ1-1, the V gene TRBV4-3; TCRdb selects TRBD1, and the lack of DNA leaves this call unchecked. The CDR3 has 15 amino acids. CDR1 and CDR2 (germline): LGHNA, YSLEER. The CDR3: CASSQGQGPNTEAFF.

The CDR3 reads CASSLWDINSGNTIYF. This sequence joins TRBV5-5 and TRBJ1-3; TCRdb proposes TRBD1, but this gene call is untestable without DNA. The CDR3 has 16 residues. Germline CDR1 and CDR2: SGHKS and YYEKEE (reference sequence).

The chain recombines TRBV20-1 with TRBJ1-5; there is no DNA to check the TCRdb D call of TRBD1. CDR3 length equals 15 residues. CDR1 and CDR2 from the germline V gene are DFQATT and SNEGSKA (reference sequence). The CDR3 sequence: CSARAPPGSNQPQHF.

The V and J genes are TRBV29-1 and TRBJ2-7; with no DNA, the TCRdb D assignment of TRBD1 cannot be verified. Germline CDR1 is SQVTM and CDR2 is ANQGSEA. CDR3 length: 12 residues. The CDR3 sequence: CSVFDRDYEQYF.

This chain connects TRBV4-2 to TRBJ2-7; TCRdb selects TRBD1, and the lack of DNA leaves this call unchecked. The CDR3 contains 15 residues. CDR1 and CDR2 (germline): LGHNA, YNFKEQ. The CDR3: CASSQKSPRGLEQYF.

J is TRBJ2-7 and V is TRBV5-6; TCRdb proposes TRBD1, but this gene call is untestable without DNA. The germline V gene has CDR1 SGHDT and CDR2 YYEEEE. The CDR3 runs 13 residues. The CDR3 here is CASTTPGVGEQYF. Complete variable domain (other parts from reference TRBV5-6 and TRBJ2-7): DAGVTQSPTHLIKTRGQQVTLRCSPKSGHDTVSWYQQALGQGPQFIFQYYEEEERQRGNFPDRFSGHQFPNYSSELNVNALLLGDSALYLCASTTPGVGEQYFGPGTRLTVT.

CDR3 loop: CASSLARTVVNQPQHF. V gene TRBV7-6 combines with J gene TRBJ1-5. CDR1 SGHVS and CDR2 FNYEAQ come from the germline V gene. The CDR3 contains 16 residues.

The chain joins TRBV28 to TRBJ1-6. The germline V gene encodes CDR1 MDHEN and CDR2 SYDVKM. This CDR3 has 13 amino acids. The CDR3 here is CASSLYDNSPLHF.

The V gene is TRBV7-9, the J gene TRBJ1-1; TCRdb's assignment of TRBD1 cannot be checked, as there is no DNA. The CDR3 runs to 15 residues. The germline CDR1 and CDR2 sequences are SEHNR and FQNEAQ (reference sequence). CDR3 sequence reads: CASSARQGASTEAFF.

This sequence joins TRBV4-1 and TRBJ2-5; TCRdb lists TRBD2, though no DNA is available to test this call. Germline loops: CDR1 MGHRA, CDR2 YSYEKL. This CDR3 is built from 18 residues. CDR3 loop: CASSQDPAGGPIRETQYF.

The V call is TRBV24-1, the J call TRBJ1-2; the D call of TRBD1 rests on TCRdb alone, since no DNA is present to check it. This CDR3 is built from 14 residues. CDR1 KGHDR and CDR2 SFDVKD come from the germline V gene. The CDR3 loop reads CATSDFPRAVGYTF.

V gene TRBV11-2 combines with J gene TRBJ2-1; there is no DNA to check the TCRdb D call of TRBD2. This CDR3 contains 14 residues. Per the germline V gene, CDR1 is SGHAT and CDR2 is FQNNGV. The CDR3 is CASSLEREFNEQFF.

The rearrangement links TRBV6-1 to TRBJ1-3; the D call from TCRdb, TRBD1, cannot be confirmed without DNA. Germline values: CDR1 MNHNS, CDR2 SASEGT. This CDR3 has 18 residues. The CDR3 protein is CASSRSGTPLAPGNTIYF.

The rearrangement joins TRBV6-1 to TRBJ1-5. Germline CDR1 and CDR2: MNHNS and SASEGT. The CDR3 consists of 19 residues. CDR3 amino acids: CASSEDWETRGLSNQPQHF.

The chain is built from TRBV5-1 and TRBJ2-7. CDR3 length equals 13 residues. The V gene's germline CDR1 is SGHRS and CDR2 YFSETQ. The CDR3 loop reads CASSLDRNYEQYF.